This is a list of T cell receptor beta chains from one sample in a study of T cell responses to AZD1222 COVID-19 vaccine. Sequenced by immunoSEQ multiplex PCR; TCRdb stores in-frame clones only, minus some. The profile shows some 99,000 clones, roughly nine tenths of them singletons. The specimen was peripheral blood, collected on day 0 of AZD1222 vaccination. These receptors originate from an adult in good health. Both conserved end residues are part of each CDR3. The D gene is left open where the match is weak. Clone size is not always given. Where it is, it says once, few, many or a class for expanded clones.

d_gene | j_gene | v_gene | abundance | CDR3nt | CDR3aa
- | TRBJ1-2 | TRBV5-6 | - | TGTGCCAGCGGCAATGGGTATTCTGGCTACACCTTC | CASGNGYSGYTF
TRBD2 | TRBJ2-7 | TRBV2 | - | TGTGCCAGCAGTGAGGGCAGCGGGAGAGTTCGCTACGAGCAGTACTTC | CASSEGSGRVRYEQYF
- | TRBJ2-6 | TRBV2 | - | TGTGCCAGCTCTGGGGCCAACGTCCTGACTTTC | CASSGANVLTF
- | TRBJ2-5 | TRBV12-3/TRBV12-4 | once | TGTGCCAGCAGTCCCCAGGTGTTAGAGACCCAGTACTTC | CASSPQVLETQYF
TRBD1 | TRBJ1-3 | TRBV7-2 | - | TGTGCCAGCAGCGAAATGACAGGGGGAGGAAACACCATATATTTT | CASSEMTGGGNTIYF
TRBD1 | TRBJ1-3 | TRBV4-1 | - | TGCGCCAGCAGCCAAGTTTCCATCGGACAGGGCTCTGGAAACACCATATATTTT | CASSQVSIGQGSGNTIYF
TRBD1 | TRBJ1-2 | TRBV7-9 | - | TGTGCCAGCAGCCCCTACAGGGGCCCGACCTATGGCTACACCTTC | CASSPYRGPTYGYTF
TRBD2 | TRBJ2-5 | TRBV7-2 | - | TGTGCCAGCAGCTTAGCGGCGGGAGGCCAAGAGACCCAGTACTTC | CASSLAAGGQETQYF
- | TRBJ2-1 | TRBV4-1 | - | TGCGCCAGCAGCCAAGGGGTGTCGCGAGTTGGTGAGCAGTTCTTC | CASSQGVSRVGEQFF
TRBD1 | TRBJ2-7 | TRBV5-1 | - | TGCGCCAGCAGCTTGCTAGGGGACAGAGCCTACGAGCAGTACTTC | CASSLLGDRAYEQYF
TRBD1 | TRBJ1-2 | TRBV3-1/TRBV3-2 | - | TGTGCCAGCAGCCTAAGACAGGGATCAGGTGGCTACACCTTC | CASSLRQGSGGYTF
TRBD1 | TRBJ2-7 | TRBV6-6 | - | TGTGCCAGCAGCCGGGACAGTGGGTACGAGCAGTACTTC | CASSRDSGYEQYF
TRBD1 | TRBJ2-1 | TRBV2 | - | TGTGCCAGCTTCGCGGGCCCGGGACAGAGGCTGATCTTC | CASFAGPGQRLIF
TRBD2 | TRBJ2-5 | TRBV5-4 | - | TGTGCCAGCAGCCCAGGTGGACTAGCGACACAAGAGACCCAGTACTTC | CASSPGGLATQETQYF
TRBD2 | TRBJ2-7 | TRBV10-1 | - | TGCGCCAGCAGCAAAGCGGGAGTTGGGGCCTACGAGCAGTACTTC | CASSKAGVGAYEQYF
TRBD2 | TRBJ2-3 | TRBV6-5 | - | TGTGCCAGCAGTTACGGCGGGGGGGGTTTCACAGATACGCAGTATTTT | CASSYGGGGFTDTQYF
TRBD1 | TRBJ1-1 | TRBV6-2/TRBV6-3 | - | TGTGCCAGCAGTAGGGACAGGAGGAACACTGAAGCTTTCTTT | CASSRDRRNTEAFF
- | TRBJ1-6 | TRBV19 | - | TGTGCCAGTAATAGGGCCCCCGAAGCAAATTCACCCCTCCACTTT | CASNRAPEANSPLHF
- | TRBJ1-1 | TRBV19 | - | TGTGCCAGTAGTATCCCGGGGGTCACTGAAGCTTTCTTT | CASSIPGVTEAFF
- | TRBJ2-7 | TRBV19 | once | TGTGCCAGTAGTATAGTTTCACTAGCTGGGGCAAAGGATTACGAGCAGTACTTC | CASSIVSLAGAKDYEQYF
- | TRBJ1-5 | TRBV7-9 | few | TGTGCCAGCAGCAGACAGGAAAATCAGCCCCAGCATTTT | CASSRQENQPQHF
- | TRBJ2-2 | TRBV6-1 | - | TGTGCCAGCAGTGAACGTTGGGGGATTACCGGGGAGCTGTTTTTT | CASSERWGITGELFF
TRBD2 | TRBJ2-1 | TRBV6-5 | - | TGTGCCAGCGGGGGACTAGCGGGAGACGAATTCTTC | CASGGLAGDEFF
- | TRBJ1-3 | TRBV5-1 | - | TGCGCCAGCAGCTCTTCCGAGGGTCAGAGCTCTGGAAACACCATATATTTT | CASSSSEGQSSGNTIYF
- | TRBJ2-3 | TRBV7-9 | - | TGTGCCAGCAGCTCGGGACCGGATTTAAGCACAGATACGCAGTATTTT | CASSSGPDLSTDTQYF
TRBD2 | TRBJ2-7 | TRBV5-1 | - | TGCGCCAGCAGCGCCGGGACTAGCGGGAGGTACGAGCAGTACTTC | CASSAGTSGRYEQYF
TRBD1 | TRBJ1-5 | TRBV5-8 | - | TGTGCCAGCAGCCTGGGACAGACCCTGAGCAATCAGCCCCAGCATTTT | CASSLGQTLSNQPQHF
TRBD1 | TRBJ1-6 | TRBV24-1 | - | TGTGCCACCAGTGATTTAAGGGACAGGGTTAATTCACCCCTCCACTTT | CATSDLRDRVNSPLHF
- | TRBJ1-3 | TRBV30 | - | TGTGCCTGGAGTTCTGACCCCTTCTCTGGAAACACCATATATTTT | CAWSSDPFSGNTIYF
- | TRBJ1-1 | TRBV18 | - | TGTGCCAGCTCACCCCCGGCAGGGACGAACACTGAAGCTTTCTTT | CASSPPAGTNTEAFF
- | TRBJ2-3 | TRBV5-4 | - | TGTGCCAGCAGCTTGCAGGGGAGTACAGATACGCAGTATTTT | CASSLQGSTDTQYF
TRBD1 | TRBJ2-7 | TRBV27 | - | TGTGCCAGCAGTTTCATGACCGGGACAGTCTCCTACGAGCAGTACTTC | CASSFMTGTVSYEQYF
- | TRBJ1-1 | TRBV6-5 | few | TGTGCCAGCAAGGACGGGGGCCGGGACACTGAAGCTTTCTTT | CASKDGGRDTEAFF
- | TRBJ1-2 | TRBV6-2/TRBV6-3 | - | TGTGCCAGCAGTTACACGGAGGGATCCTGGGGCTACACCTTC | CASSYTEGSWGYTF
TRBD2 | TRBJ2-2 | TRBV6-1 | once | TGTGCCAGCAGTGAAGGGACTAGCGGGAACACCGGGGAGCTGTTTTTT | CASSEGTSGNTGELFF
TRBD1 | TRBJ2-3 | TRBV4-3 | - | TGCGCCAGCAGCCAAGATTTAGGGGGCCGCACAGATACGCAGTATTTT | CASSQDLGGRTDTQYF
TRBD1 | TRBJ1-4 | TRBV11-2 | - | TGTGCCAGCAGCTTAGACGGACAGGGGGCTTGGGATGAAAAACTGTTTTTT | CASSLDGQGAWDEKLFF
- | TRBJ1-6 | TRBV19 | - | TGTGCCAGTAGTTCCGAGGGACGGGGGAGGACTTCACCCCTCCACTTT | CASSSEGRGRTSPLHF
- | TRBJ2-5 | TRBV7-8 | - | TGTGCCAGCAGCACACCCAGACCGTACCAAGAGACCCAGTACTTC | CASSTPRPYQETQYF
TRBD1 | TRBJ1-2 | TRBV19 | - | TGTGCCAGTCGACAGGGGAACTATGGCTACACCTTC | CASRQGNYGYTF